This T cell receptor beta chain was sequenced for a study of blood T cell repertoires in COVID-19. Repertoires were generated with immunoSEQ multiplex PCR, while TCRdb's copy carries only in-frame clones and drops some. The data hold around 300,000 clones, with 88% observed a single time. The CDR3 is 14 residues long. Looked up from germline, CDR1 is MDHEN and CDR2 is SYDVKM. Trimming at V came to 8 bases and at J to 8 bases, leaving 10 bases not matched to a gene. This clone appeared once. V is TRBV28 and J is TRBJ1-2, with TRBD1 matching over 11 bases. This sequence was found in a man aged 25-45 years who had recovered from COVID-19. The sequencing input was PBMCs or T cells enriched from blood (not recorded which). As DNA, the CDR3 is TGTGCCAGCCGAACGGACAGGGGGCCGGGGGGCTACACCTTC. Protein product: CASRTDRGPGGYTF.